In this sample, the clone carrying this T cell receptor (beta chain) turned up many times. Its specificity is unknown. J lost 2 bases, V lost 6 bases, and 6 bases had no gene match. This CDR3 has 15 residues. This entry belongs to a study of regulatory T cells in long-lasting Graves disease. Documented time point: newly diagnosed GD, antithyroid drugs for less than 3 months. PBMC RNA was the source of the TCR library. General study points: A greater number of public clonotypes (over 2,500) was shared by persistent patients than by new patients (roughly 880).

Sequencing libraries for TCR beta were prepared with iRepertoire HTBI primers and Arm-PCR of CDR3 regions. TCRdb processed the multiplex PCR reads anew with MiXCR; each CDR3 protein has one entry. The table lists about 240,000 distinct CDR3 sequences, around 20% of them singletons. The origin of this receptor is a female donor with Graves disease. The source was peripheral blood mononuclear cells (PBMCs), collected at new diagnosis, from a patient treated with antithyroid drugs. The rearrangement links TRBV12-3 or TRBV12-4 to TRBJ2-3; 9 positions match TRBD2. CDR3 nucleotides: TGTGCCAGCAGGTATACTAGCGGGCCCACAGATACGCAGTATTTT. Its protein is CASRYTSGPTDTQYF.